These T cell receptor beta chains were read from a single sample in a study of CD8 T cells in ankylosing spondylitis. TCRdb itself ran the 5' RACE reads through MiXCR, one entry per CDR3 protein. The data show 380,000 or so distinct CDR3 sequences, 20% to 25% seen once. Material: blood, either unsorted or a sorted T cell fraction (not recorded which). These receptors originate from a male donor with ankylosing spondylitis or in good health (not recorded which). CDR3s include the opening cysteine and the closing phenylalanine or tryptophan. The D gene is left open where the match is weak. Clone size is given for some rows only: seen once, a few or many times, or a class if the clone is expanded.

cdr3_aa,cdr3_nt,j_call,v_call,d_call,cdr3_length,clone_size
CASSIAQARGYTF,TGTGCCAGCAGCATCGCCCAGGCGCGGGGCTACACCTTC,TRBJ1-2,TRBV7-9,-,13,few
CASSAEGAYTDTQYF,TGTGCCTCCTCAGCGGAGGGGGCCTACACAGATACGCAGTATTTT,TRBJ2-3,TRBV27,-,15,-
CSARDQEDRDAETQYF,TGCAGTGCTAGAGATCAAGAGGACAGGGATGCGGAGACCCAGTACTTC,TRBJ2-5,TRBV20-1,TRBD1,16,many
CASSEAGGSGTYEQYF,TGTGCCAGCAGTGAAGCAGGAGGTTCCGGTACCTACGAGCAGTACTTC,TRBJ2-7,TRBV6-1,-,16,-
CASSPWKLTSTDTQYF,TGTGCCAGCAGCCCGTGGAAGCTGACTAGCACAGATACGCAGTATTTT,TRBJ2-3,TRBV9,-,16,-
CASSQTSGLSTDTQYF,TGTGCCAGCTCGCAAACTAGCGGGTTAAGCACAGATACGCAGTATTTT,TRBJ2-3,TRBV18,TRBD2,16,few
CAISEFRGAAREQYF,TGTGCCATCAGTGAGTTTCGGGGGGCGGCTCGTGAGCAGTACTTC,TRBJ2-7,TRBV10-3,-,15,few
CASSEEASGVSEQFF,TGTGCCAGCAGTGAGGAGGCTAGCGGGGTGAGTGAGCAGTTCTTC,TRBJ2-1,TRBV6-4,TRBD2,15,-
CASSQDTYEQYF,TGCGCCAGCAGCCAAGATACCTACGAGCAGTACTTC,TRBJ2-7,TRBV4-1,-,12,many
CASSLIPGGRGDTQYF,TGTGCCAGCAGCTTAATTCCGGGGGGGCGGGGCGATACGCAGTATTTT,TRBJ2-3,TRBV7-9,TRBD2,16,-
CASSLDQGVGSPLHF,TGTGCCAGCAGCTTAGACCAGGGGGTTGGTTCACCCCTCCACTTT,TRBJ1-6,TRBV7-8,TRBD1,15,-
CASSLAGGWDYEQYF,TGTGCCAGCAGCTTAGCAGGGGGCTGGGACTACGAGCAGTACTTC,TRBJ2-7,TRBV11-2,TRBD1,15,-
CSVNTGSGANVLTF,TGCAGCGTCAATACGGGCTCTGGGGCCAACGTCCTGACTTTC,TRBJ2-6,TRBV29-1,-,14,-
CASSLGQLEGYEQYF,TGCGCCAGCAGCTTGGGACAGCTTGAGGGGTACGAGCAGTACTTC,TRBJ2-7,TRBV5-1,-,15,few
CASSLGQGAFPEAEAFF,TGTGCCAGCAGCTTAGGACAGGGGGCTTTTCCCGAGGCTGAAGCTTTCTTT,TRBJ1-1,TRBV7-9,TRBD1,17,-
CASSQGTSGEFSYNEQFF,TGTGCCAGCAGCCAAGGGACTAGCGGGGAGTTCTCCTACAATGAGCAGTTCTTC,TRBJ2-1,TRBV4-2,TRBD2,18,-
CASSQEPSHSSTSYEQYF,TGTGCCAGCAGCCAAGAGCCATCGCACTCTAGTACCTCCTACGAGCAGTACTTC,TRBJ2-7,TRBV4-2,-,18,few
CASTSLARVYEQYF,TGTGCCAGCACCAGCTTGGCCAGGGTCTACGAGCAGTACTTC,TRBJ2-7,TRBV6-1,-,14,-
CASSYSPVGQTYNEQFF,TGTGCCAGCAGTTACTCCCCCGTGGGACAGACCTACAATGAGCAGTTCTTC,TRBJ2-1,TRBV6-2/TRBV6-3,TRBD1,17,-
CASSQGWGGGNNEQFF,TGTGCCAGCAGCCAGGGCTGGGGCGGGGGAAACAATGAGCAGTTCTTC,TRBJ2-1,TRBV3-1,TRBD2,16,-
CSAASRAPNTGELFF,TGCAGTGCTGCTTCGCGGGCCCCGAACACCGGGGAGCTGTTTTTT,TRBJ2-2,TRBV20-1,-,15,few
CASSLQGRQGEGYTF,TGTGCCAGCAGCCTACAGGGGCGCCAAGGAGAGGGCTACACCTTC,TRBJ1-2,TRBV7-9,TRBD1,15,-
CSAVERGLTEAFF,TGCAGCGCTGTAGAGAGGGGGCTAACTGAAGCTTTCTTT,TRBJ1-1,TRBV29-1,TRBD1,13,-
CASSLELAGGETQYF,TGTGCCAGCAGTTTAGAGCTAGCGGGGGGAGAGACCCAGTACTTC,TRBJ2-5,TRBV12-3/TRBV12-4,TRBD2,15,-
CAWGVGSYEQYF,TGTGCCTGGGGGGTCGGGAGCTACGAGCAGTACTTC,TRBJ2-7,TRBV30,-,12,-
CASSLLGGLITDTQYF,TGTGCCAGCAGCTTACTAGGGGGCTTAATTACAGATACGCAGTATTTT,TRBJ2-3,TRBV7-2,TRBD1,16,-
CAISGPQGGSSYNEQFF,TGTGCCATCAGTGGGCCCCAGGGGGGATCCTCCTACAATGAGCAGTTCTTC,TRBJ2-1,TRBV10-3,-,17,-
CSVSGQGGTEAFF,TGCAGCGTTTCGGGGCAGGGTGGAACTGAAGCTTTCTTT,TRBJ1-1,TRBV29-1,-,13,few
CASSPGSDEQFF,TGTGCCAGCAGCCCAGGGTCCGATGAGCAGTTCTTC,TRBJ2-1,TRBV12-3/TRBV12-4,-,12,few
CASSPPLKSGYTF,TGTGCCAGCAGCCCCCCGCTGAAGAGTGGCTACACCTTC,TRBJ1-2,TRBV3-1,-,13,-